This passage covers 3 T cell receptor beta chains from one sample sequenced in a study of spatial heterogeneity in lung cancer. These TCRs are of unknown antigen specificity. Study-wide points: Tracking of tumor mutation counts was seen in expanded intratumoral alpha and beta TCR counts.

Documented time point: sample taken at primary tumor resection. TCRdb used MiXCR to reprocess the 5' RACE reads, holding one entry per CDR3 protein. Here the sample spans 15,000 to 20,000 distinct CDR3 sequences, around 6.9% being singletons. Material: lung tumor tissue, obtained at surgery. The receptor set was obtained from a female donor with early-stage non-small cell lung cancer.

A few counts support this clonotype. Here the CDR3 reads CASSSDSRGTQYF. The CDR3 DNA is TGTGCCAGCAGCTCCGACTCGAGGGGGACCCAGTACTTC. The rearrangement uses TRBV7-2 and TRBJ2-5, with D perhaps matching TRBD1 or TRBD2 (5 bases each). V was shortened by 4 bases and J by 7 bases, with 13 bases between the two germline ends. The CDR3 runs 13 residues. The germline V gene has CDR1 SGHTA and CDR2 FQGNSA.

This clonotype was seen at least ten times. The chain combines TRBV2 with TRBJ1-1; D remains unclear. The CDR3 spans 13 residues. The V gene lost 7 bases and the J gene lost 4 bases, with 13 bases spanning the gap. Germline assignment: CDR1 SNHLY and CDR2 FYNNEI. In DNA form, the CDR3 reads TGTGCCAGCATGAAGGGCGGTGGCACTGAAGCTTTCTTT. It is translated as CASMKGGGTEAFF.

The CDR3 reads CASNSGTGGRVPQHF. CDR3 sequence (DNA): TGTGCCAGCAACTCCGGGACAGGGGGCCGGGTGCCCCAGCATTTT. The chain carries TRBV6-2 or TRBV6-3 and TRBJ1-5; 12 bases match TRBD1. This CDR3 has 15 residues. Per germline, CDR1 MNHEY and CDR2 SVGEGT. V was clipped by 7 bases and J by 9 bases; unmatched bases: 10.